The 5 T cell receptor beta chains in this list originate from one sample, sequenced in a study of T cells expressing NK-cell markers. TCRdb re-called the 5' RACE reads and shows each CDR3 protein once, DNA omitted. The sample includes about 550,000 distinct CDR3 sequences. Sequencing was carried out using blood T cells: a sorted CD56 or NKG2C T cell subset, CD4+ or CD8+ T cells, or bulk PBMC T cells (not recorded which). These receptors all stem from a man aged 18 to 29 in good health.

The CDR3 region is CASSWDNNYGYTF. The chain links TRBV7-9 to TRBJ1-2; TCRdb's D call, TRBD1, is unchecked because there is no DNA. This CDR3 has 13 amino acids. Germline V gene data show CDR1 as SEHNR and CDR2 as FQNEAQ (reference sequence).

This chain uses TRBV25-1 with TRBJ2-2; the TCRdb D gene call, TRBD1, has no DNA to confirm it. Germline V CDR1 and CDR2: MGHDK, SYGVNS. The CDR3 extends over 17 amino acids. The CDR3: CASSEGTGGAAAGELFF.

The J gene is TRBJ1-1, the V gene TRBV29-1; the TCRdb call, TRBD1, lacks DNA for checking. CDR3 length equals 12 residues. CDR1 is SQVTM and CDR2 is ANQGSEA in the germline V gene. The CDR3 loop is CSVGAGDRMAFF.

The genes are TRBV24-1 and TRBJ2-2; no DNA is available, so the TRBD1 call from TCRdb remains unchecked. The CDR3 covers 17 residues. In germline, CDR1 is KGHDR, CDR2 SFDVKD. CDR3 sequence reads: CATSDSDRSLRTGELFF.

The chain employs TRBV5-1 and TRBJ1-1. Germline CDR1 reads SGHRS; CDR2 reads YFSETQ. The CDR3 has 14 amino acids. CDR3: CASFSGGLRTEAFF.